This T cell receptor (beta chain) originates from a study of T cells in tumors after PD-1 blockade. At the level of the study: Either cemiplimab 350 mg every 2 weeks or pembrolizumab 200 mg every 3 weeks was given. A subset received ongoing vismodegib 150 mg daily alongside anti-PD-1 therapy.

Input was roughly 616 ng to 6,004 ng of genomic DNA from tumor or blood. Trimming cost V 0 bases and J 3 bases; bases outside gene matches: 6. Per germline, CDR1 SGHRS and CDR2 YFSETQ. The CDR3 is 18 residues long. Regarding this clone: Its antigen is as yet unknown.

Assay used: immunoSEQ multiplex PCR; TCRdb lists only in-frame clones, some missing. The data contain about 60,000 clones, around 67% of them singletons. Study results and caveats: Peripheral recruitment is suggested, as some novel exhausted tumor clones were in pre-treatment blood.

The clonotype originates from a human donor with basal cell carcinoma. The rearrangement joins TRBV5-1 to TRBJ2-1; TRBD2 aligns across 13 bases. Sequenced material: PBMCs, taken after anti-PD-1 treatment. In nucleotides, the CDR3 is TGCGCCAGCAGCTTGGATACTAGCGGGGGGGGCTACTACAATGAGCAGTTCTTC. This sequence encodes CASSLDTSGGGYYNEQFF.